The sequence of this T cell receptor (beta chain) was determined in a study of shared clonotypes between healthy human individuals. Overall study findings and caveats: Naive subsets usually exceeded memory subsets in estimated richness.

On this clone: Its antigen is still unknown.

As handled by the study authors: In the immunoSEQ data, sequences were junction-only and lacked quality scores, so filtering differed. Libraries were prepared by immunoSEQ multiplex PCR; TCRdb keeps only in-frame clonotypes and omits some of them. V and J calls and clone size are as listed in that table; D and trimming were resolved from the DNA. The top ten hold 1.5% to 2% of the sample, which has about 2.1 million clones, 85% to 95% seen once. Terminally differentiated effector memory CD45RA+ cells were excluded from the naive CD8 cells, which were CD45RO-negative and positively selected for CCR7. The donors were adults (healthy and HIV-negative) with no recent acute infections or vaccinations. Per germline, CDR1 MGHDK and CDR2 SYGVNS. Trimming took 1 base from V and 1 from J, leaving 10 bases between them. This CDR3 region has 16 residues.

The V and J genes are TRBV25-1 and TRBJ2-2; D is unresolved. The receptor was derived from a man younger than 35 in good health. Some clones in this sample may be carry-over from other donors' samples. Sequencing was performed on naive CD8+ T cells from PBMCs. The CDR3 DNA sequence: TGTGCCAGCAGTGAATGGGTAACAGAGAACACCGGGGAGCTGTTTTTT. It codes for CASSEWVTENTGELFF.